In this sample, the clone carrying this T cell receptor beta chain turned up once. The antigen is undetermined. These data belong to a study of shared clonotypes between healthy human individuals. The CDR3 consists of 15 residues. CDR1 and CDR2 from the germline V gene are SGHRS and YFSETQ. Unmatched junction bases numbered 6, after V lost 3 bases and J lost 6 bases. CD4+ cells yielded CD45RA+ naive and CD45RA-negative memory subsets. The assay was immunoSEQ multiplex PCR, and TCRdb's table has in-frame clones only and misses some. The sample shows about 2.4 million clones, 90% to 95% of them seen only once. Study outcomes and limitations: Researchers sampled only blood; tissue repertoires likely differ.

V gene TRBV5-1 combines with J gene TRBJ2-2; 9 bases are shared with TRBD2. The sequence was obtained from a man aged 18 to 30 in good health. Some clones in this sample may be carry-over from other donors' samples. The specimen sequenced was naive CD4+ T cells from PBMCs. Subset specified: CD45RA+ positively selected. The CDR3 loop reads CASSSLAGESGELFF. The CDR3 nucleotides are TGCGCCAGCAGCTCATTAGCGGGAGAATCCGGGGAGCTGTTTTTT.